The 30 T cell receptor beta chains below all came from one sample that was sequenced in a study of siplizumab effects on memory and regulatory T cells. The protocol was immunoSEQ multiplex PCR, while the TCRdb copy is restricted to in-frame clones and leaves out a portion. Of under 95,000 clones listed, 94% were seen once; the top ten hold 0.3%. Sequencing was carried out using non-Treg CD4+ T cells sorted from blood. These TCRs come from a human donor in good health.

This chain connects TRBV7-2 to TRBJ1-5; TRBD1 agrees at 9 bases. This CDR3 spans 15 amino acids. CDR1 is SGHTA, CDR2 FQGNSA, per germline. V lost 5 bases, J lost 1 base, and 3 bases stayed unmatched. Written as DNA, the CDR3 is TGTGCCAGCAGCGCCGACAGGGGGAGCAATCAGCCCCAGCATTTT. Amino acids: CASSADRGSNQPQHF.

The chain is built from TRBV6-1 and TRBJ2-7, with 9 positions matching TRBD1. CDR1 is MNHNS and CDR2 is SASEGT in the germline V gene. With 8 bases clipped from V and 2 bases from J, the junction kept 4 bases outside the gene matches. This CDR3 has 13 amino acids. DNA of the CDR3: TGTGCCAGCCGACAGGGGGGCCCCTACGAGCAGTACTTC. Protein sequence: CASRQGGPYEQYF.

This sequence joins TRBV11-3 and TRBJ2-5; perhaps D is TRBD1 or TRBD2 (5 bases each). The V gene lost 5 bases and the J gene lost 0 bases, with 10 bases spanning the gap. The CDR3 has 14 residues. In germline, CDR1 is SGHNT, CDR2 YENEEA. The CDR3 DNA is TGTGCCAGCAGCCCGGGACGGAACCAAGAGACCCAGTACTTC. Amino acids: CASSPGRNQETQYF.

The J gene is TRBJ2-7, the V gene TRBV5-1, with TRBD2 matching over 12 bases. The germline CDR1 and CDR2 sequences are SGHRS and YFSETQ. J was trimmed by 7 bases and V by 3 bases; bases with no gene match: 14. CDR3 size: 17 residues. The CDR3 is CASSWGLTSGSLGEQYF. The CDR3 nucleotides are TGCGCCAGCAGCTGGGGACTGACTAGCGGGAGTCTAGGGGAGCAGTACTTC.

The rearrangement joins TRBV19 to TRBJ2-4; 7 bases map to TRBD1. Trimming at V came to 5 bases and at J to 0 bases, leaving 7 bases not matched to a gene. Germline V gene data show CDR1 as LNHDA and CDR2 as SQIVND (reference sequence). The CDR3 is 16 amino acids. The DNA of the CDR3 is TGTGCCAGTAGTTTGGGACAGCTATTAGCCAAAAACATTCAGTACTTC. This codes for CASSLGQLLAKNIQYF.

The J gene is TRBJ1-1, the V gene TRBV25-1; D may be TRBD1 (6 bases). CDR3 length: 14 amino acids. With 6 bases removed from V and 4 bases from J, the gap between germline ends came to 15 bases. CDR1 MGHDK and CDR2 SYGVNS come from the germline V gene. CDR3 coding DNA: TGTGCCAGCAGCAAACAGGGAATTAGCACTGAAGCTTTCTTT. It specifies CASSKQGISTEAFF.

V and J are TRBV19 and TRBJ1-2; 11 bases line up with TRBD1. CDR3 length: 15 residues. Losses at the gene ends were 4 bases for V and 4 bases for J; bases not matched to a gene: 5. Per germline, CDR1 LNHDA and CDR2 SQIVND (reference sequence). CDR3 loop: CASSTRGQGAYGYTF. The CDR3 DNA is TGTGCCAGTAGTACCCGAGGACAGGGGGCCTATGGCTACACCTTC.

The chain has TRBV29-1 and TRBJ2-4; 7 bases fit TRBD1. V lost 5 bases to trimming and J lost 8 bases; unmatched junction nucleotides: 6. The germline CDR1 and CDR2 sequences are SQVTM and ANQGSEA. The length of the CDR3 is 12 residues. The CDR3, as DNA: TGCAGCGTTTTACAGGGGAGAGACATTCAGTACTTC. This gives the protein CSVLQGRDIQYF. The whole variable domain, remainder taken from reference TRBV29-1 and TRBJ2-4, is SAVISQKPSRDICQRGTSLTIQCQVDSQVTMMFWYRQQPGQSLTLIATANQGSEATYESGFVIDKFPISRPNLTFSTLTVSNMSPEDSSIYLCSVLQGRDIQYFGAGTRLSVL.

The chain has TRBV6-1 and TRBJ2-3; D gene uncertain. Trimming left V 3 bases short and J 3 bases short, with 10 bases between. The germline V gene has CDR1 MNHNS and CDR2 SASEGT. The length of the CDR3 is 14 residues. Here the CDR3 reads CASSDPRRTDTQYF. CDR3 bases: TGTGCCAGCAGTGACCCCAGAAGGACAGATACGCAGTATTTT.

This chain joins TRBV4-2 and TRBJ1-1; possible D gene TRBD1, 6 bases. V was shortened by 2 bases and J by 0 bases, with 7 bases between the two germline ends. The CDR3 runs to 14 residues. Per the germline V gene, CDR1 is LGHNA and CDR2 is YNFKEQ. As DNA, the CDR3 is TGTGCCAGCAGCCAAACAGGGCTGAACACTGAAGCTTTCTTT. The encoded protein is CASSQTGLNTEAFF.

The J gene is TRBJ1-2, the V gene TRBV6-6, with a tentative D call TRBD1 (5 bases). The CDR3 is 14 amino acids. Germline V gene lookup returns CDR1 MNHNY and CDR2 SVGAGI (reference sequence). V was clipped by 7 bases and J by 5 bases, with 17 bases between them. The CDR3 DNA follows: TGTGCCAGCACTACAGGTAGATCCCAATATGGCTACACCTTC. This translates into CASTTGRSQYGYTF.

The chain uses TRBV18 and TRBJ1-4; no clear D. V lost 5 bases and J 0 bases, leaving 7 bases between the germline ends. Germline V gives CDR1 KGHSH, CDR2 LQKENI. The CDR3 runs 14 residues. The CDR3, as DNA: TGTGCCAGCTCATACGGGGCAACTAATGAAAAACTGTTTTTT. It specifies CASSYGATNEKLFF.

V gene TRBV25-1 combines with J gene TRBJ2-1, with TRBD1 as a possible D gene (6 bases). The CDR3 loop spans 13 amino acids. The V and J ends lost 3 bases and 14 bases respectively, with 17 bases between them. Germline CDR1 is MGHDK and CDR2 is SYGVNS. DNA of the CDR3: TGTGCCAGCAGTGATGGACAGCGTATACGGGAGTTCTTC. Translation: CASSDGQRIREFF. The variable domain in full, completed from reference TRBV25-1 and TRBJ2-1, reads EADIYQTPRYLVIGTGKKITLECSQTMGHDKMYWYQQDPGMELHLIHYSYGVNSTEKGDLSSESTVSRIRTEHFPLTLESARPSHTSQYLCASSDGQRIREFFGPGTRLTVL.

This clone has a handful of counts. This rearrangement joins TRBV18 to TRBJ2-3; D is undetermined. With 3 bases removed from V and 0 bases from J, the gap between germline ends came to 4 bases. CDR3 length: 13 amino acids. CDR1 and CDR2 (germline): KGHSH, LQKENI. For the CDR3, the DNA is TGTGCCAGCTCACCCTCTAGCACAGATACGCAGTATTTT. Its protein is CASSPSSTDTQYF.

This chain joins TRBV5-1 and TRBJ2-3, with D possibly matching TRBD2 (6 bases). CDR3 size: 17 residues. Trimming removed 4 bases at V and 1 base at J, with 19 bases between. Germline V lookup: CDR1 SGHRS, CDR2 YFSETQ. The CDR3 region is CASSPGRGGWGTDTQYF. The CDR3 DNA sequence: TGCGCCAGCAGCCCTGGGCGCGGAGGGTGGGGCACAGATACGCAGTATTTT.

This sequence joins TRBV19 and TRBJ1-2; D call uncertain. Germline V gene sequence: CDR1 LNHDA, CDR2 SQIVND (reference sequence). The CDR3 is 15 amino acids. With 3 bases removed from V and 4 bases from J, the gap between germline ends came to 15 bases. The CDR3 sequence: CASSIPQARGYGYTF. The DNA for the CDR3 is TGTGCCAGTAGTATTCCCCAGGCTCGTGGCTATGGCTACACCTTC.

The CDR3 is CASSDQGTGELFF. Here the CDR3 DNA reads TGTGCCAGCAGTGATCAGGGGACCGGGGAGCTGTTTTTT. The rearrangement joins TRBV6-4 to TRBJ2-2, with TRBD1 as a possible D gene (6 bases). Between the trimmed V and J ends, which lost 3 bases and 5 bases, there was a span of 7 bases. Per germline, CDR1 MRHNA and CDR2 SNTAGT. This CDR3 has 13 amino acids.

The chain is built from TRBV11-3 and TRBJ2-7; TRBD1 might be the D (5 bases). CDR3 size: 12 residues. Germline CDR1 is SGHNT and CDR2 is YENEEA. Deletions cut 0 bases from V and 7 bases from J, with 7 bases between. The CDR3 DNA reads as TGTGCCAGCAGCTTAGAAAGGGGAGAGCAGTACTTC. Protein sequence: CASSLERGEQYF.

The chain links TRBV29-1 to TRBJ2-2, with D possibly being TRBD1 or TRBD2 (5 bases each). The germline gives CDR1 SQVTM, CDR2 ANQGSEA. The length of the CDR3 is 15 residues. Trimming shortened V by 7 bases and J by 2 bases, and 17 bases separated the two germline ends. CDR3 coding DNA: TGCAGCGCTAGAGCCGGGACGGTAAACACCGGGGAGCTGTTTTTT. This sequence encodes CSARAGTVNTGELFF.

This chain links TRBV5-1 with TRBJ1-2; D not resolved. Trimming removed 2 bases at V and 5 bases at J, with 7 bases between. The CDR3 extends over 12 amino acids. CDR1 and CDR2 (germline): SGHRS, YFSETQ. In nucleotides, the CDR3 is TGCGCCAGCAGCTTCGAGTCTTATGGCTACACCTTC. Translated, it gives CASSFESYGYTF. Combining the CDR3 with reference TRBV5-1 and TRBJ1-2 gives the whole variable domain KAGVTQTPRYLIKTRGQQVTLSCSPISGHRSVSWYQQTPGQGLQFLFEYFSETQRNKGNFPGRFSGRQFSNSRSEMNVSTLELGDSALYLCASSFESYGYTFGSGTRLTVV.

This clone has just one count. V and J are TRBV12-5 and TRBJ1-1; 11 bases agree with TRBD1. The CDR3 contains 15 residues. CDR1 and CDR2 from the germline V gene are LGHNT and FRNRAP. After removal of 11 bases from V and 3 bases from J, the junction contained 11 bases not matched to a gene. The CDR3 reads CACSLGDRGYTEAFF. The CDR3 bases are TGTGCTTGTTCTCTCGGGGACAGGGGGTACACTGAAGCTTTCTTT.

The chain couples TRBV9 to TRBJ2-3; D is undetermined. The CDR3 runs to 12 residues. Trimming cost V 0 bases and J 2 bases, with 1 base left between them. The V gene's germline CDR1 is SGDLS and CDR2 YYNGEE. CDR3 nucleotide sequence: TGTGCCAGCAGCGTAGACACAGATACGCAGTATTTT. Translating it yields CASSVDTDTQYF.

The rearrangement joins TRBV4-2 to TRBJ1-5; the D gene is possibly TRBD1 (6 bases). The germline V gene has CDR1 LGHNA and CDR2 YNFKEQ. Trimming removed 1 base at V and 5 bases at J, with 6 bases between. The CDR3 contains 13 residues. CDR3 in amino acids: CASSQGQDQPQHF. The CDR3 region has the DNA TGTGCCAGCAGCCAAGGACAGGATCAGCCCCAGCATTTT.

The chain couples TRBV9 to TRBJ2-5; 9 positions agree with TRBD2. CDR3 length: 15 residues. The germline gives CDR1 SGDLS, CDR2 YYNGEE. The J segment lost 3 bases and the V segment lost 0 bases, leaving 3 bases of the junction unmatched. The CDR3 reads CASSVGLAGKETQYF. The CDR3 bases are TGTGCCAGCAGCGTAGGGCTAGCGGGAAAAGAGACCCAGTACTTC.

V gene TRBV9 combines with J gene TRBJ2-5, with a tentative D call TRBD1 (6 bases). Trimming left V 0 bases short and J 1 base short, with 7 bases between. The CDR3 has 14 residues. Germline V gene sequence: CDR1 SGDLS, CDR2 YYNGEE. CDR3 in DNA: TGTGCCAGCAGCGTAGCAGGGGTCCAAGAGACCCAGTACTTC. It specifies CASSVAGVQETQYF. Looking up the rest from reference TRBV9 and TRBJ2-5 gives the full variable domain: DSGVTQTPKHLITATGQRVTLRCSPRSGDLSVYWYQQSLDQGLQFLIQYYNGEERAKGNILERFSAQQFPDLHSELNLSSLELGDSALYFCASSVAGVQETQYFGPGTRLLVL.

The V and J genes are TRBV5-1 and TRBJ2-3; the match to TRBD2 covers 7 bases. V gave up 3 bases and J gave up 1 base; unmatched junction bases: 8. Germline CDR1 and CDR2: SGHRS and YFSETQ. The CDR3 runs 16 residues. DNA for the CDR3: TGCGCCAGCAGCTCGGGACTCCGGGAGGGCACAGATACGCAGTATTTT. Protein: CASSSGLREGTDTQYF.

The V gene is TRBV7-9, the J gene TRBJ2-1; TRBD2 might be the D (7 bases). V lost 0 bases and J lost 4, with 10 bases in between. Per germline, CDR1 SEHNR and CDR2 FQNEAQ (reference sequence). The CDR3 extends over 15 amino acids. The chain's CDR3 is CASSLAGGRYNEQFF. CDR3 nucleotide sequence: TGTGCCAGCAGCTTAGCGGGGGGGCGGTACAATGAGCAGTTCTTC. Full variable domain (outside the CDR3, taken from reference TRBV7-9 and TRBJ2-1): DTGVSQNPRHKITKRGQNVTFRCDPISEHNRLYWYRQTLGQGPEFLTYFQNEAQLEKSRLLSDRFSAERPKGSFSTLEIQRTEQGDSAMYLCASSLAGGRYNEQFFGPGTRLTVL.

This sequence joins TRBV25-1 and TRBJ1-6; TRBD1 might be the D (5 bases). Germline values: CDR1 MGHDK, CDR2 SYGVNS. The V end lost 5 bases, the J end lost 8 bases, and 13 bases lay between the germline ends. CDR3 length: 14 amino acids. CDR3 DNA: TGTGCCAGCAGTCGTGGGGGACCGTATTCACCCCTCCACTTT. Translating it yields CASSRGGPYSPLHF.

The rearrangement uses TRBV4-1 and TRBJ2-3, with 7 bases matching TRBD1. The CDR3 consists of 14 residues. CDR1 is MGHRA and CDR2 is YSYEKL in the germline V gene. With V trimmed by 2 bases and J by 10 bases, 9 bases remained unmatched. CDR3 in amino acids: CASSQRGTEGPQYF. DNA of the CDR3: TGCGCCAGCAGCCAACGAGGGACAGAGGGCCCGCAGTATTTT.

J is TRBJ2-5 and V is TRBV28; TRBD2 matches 9 bases. The CDR3 contains 14 residues. The J segment lost 6 bases and the V segment lost 7 bases, leaving 9 bases of the junction unmatched. Per the germline V gene, CDR1 is MDHEN and CDR2 is SYDVKM. CDR3 coding DNA: TGTGCCAGCACCGTAGCGGGAGAGGTAAAGACCCAGTACTTC. Translating it yields CASTVAGEVKTQYF.